The clone carrying this TCR beta chain was seen ten or more times. TCRdb ran MiXCR on the RACE reads and lists one entry per CDR3 protein. The sample has under 450,000 distinct CDR3 sequences; more than 4.5% are singletons. This specimen comes from a study of human T cells and chemical hapten exposure. Time point defined: patch test 1, 2 weeks after DPC sensitization. The treatment: therapeutic diphenylcyclopropenone sensitization with weekly scalp DPC. The source is a woman aged 50 to 60 with alopecia areata. Some clones in this sample may be carry-over from other donors' samples. Sequenced material: whole blood, taken in connection with sensitization to the hapten diphenylcyclopropenone (DPC).

The DNA of the CDR3 is TGTGCCAGCTTTGTCAACAGGGAGCAGTACTTC. Encoded protein: CASFVNREQYF. The chain carries TRBV21-1 and TRBJ2-7; the table's D call TRBD1 went unverified against the DNA. TRBV21-1 counts as a pseudogene. The CDR3 has 11 residues.